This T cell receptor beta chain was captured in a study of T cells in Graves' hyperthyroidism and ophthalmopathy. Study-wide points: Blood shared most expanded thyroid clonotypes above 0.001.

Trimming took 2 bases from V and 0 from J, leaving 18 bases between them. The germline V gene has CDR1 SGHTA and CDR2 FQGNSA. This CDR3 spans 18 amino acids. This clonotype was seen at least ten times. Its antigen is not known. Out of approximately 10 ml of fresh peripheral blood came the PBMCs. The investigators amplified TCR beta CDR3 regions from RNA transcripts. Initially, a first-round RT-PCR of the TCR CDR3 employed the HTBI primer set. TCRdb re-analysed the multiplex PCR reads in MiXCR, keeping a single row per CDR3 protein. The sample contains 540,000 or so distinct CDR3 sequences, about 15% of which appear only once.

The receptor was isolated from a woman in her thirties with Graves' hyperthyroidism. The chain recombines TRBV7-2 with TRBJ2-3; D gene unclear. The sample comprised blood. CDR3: CASSLRAGDPRSTDTQYF. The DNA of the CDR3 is TGTGCCAGCAGCTTACGGGCAGGAGACCCGAGGAGCACAGATACGCAGTATTTT.